This TCR beta chain was observed in a study of blood T cells in healthy people across ages (dated by TCRdb to the mid-2010s). About the study as a whole: In model experiments, roughly one uniquely barcoded TCR beta cDNA molecule per two T cells was captured by template switching. Age-related changes in TCR beta repertoire diversity were measured in the study by deep sequencing normalized with unique cDNA molecular identifiers. Donors were grouped into four age groups: young (average approximately 15 years), middle-aged (roughly 38), aged (around 60) and long-lived (around 80). For two donors (one aged 18 to 29 and one aged 80 or older), the study analyzed two additional independent replicas of 1 million unique cDNA reads from the same blood draw. General study outcomes and caveats: Bulk unsorted PBMC profiling prevented conclusive comparison of naive and antigen-experienced compartments. As age increased, observed TCR beta diversity per million T cells dropped in a roughly linear way, and a significant reduction was already evident by age around 41. Compared with the aged group, the long-lived group had more naive CD4+ T cells, fewer expanded clones and increased TCR diversity, a pattern suggesting age selection. Because donor CMV infection status was unknown, age-related changes in expanded clonotypes were potentially confounded. Total diversity estimates from one million sequenced T cells were considered lower bounds and underestimates. A strong correlation was found between observed TCR beta diversity and the percentage of naive T cells measured by flow cytometry.

Trimming takes 5 bases from V and 7 bases from J, and the germline ends sit 12 bases apart. Spanning cysteine to phenylalanine, the CDR3 consists of 12 amino acids. The entry retains the CDR3 DNA only, 36 bases that are in frame from base 1. CDR1 and CDR2, per the germline V gene (reference sequence), are PRHDT and FYEKMQ. Comments on this clonotype: There is no known antigen for this receptor. No base quality information exists; no much larger clone differs at one position.

The library was prepared using 5' RACE. Reads for this sample came from an Illumina HiSeq 2500. A second PCR of roughly 7 to 11 cycles was run with a J-beta primer mix and a sample-barcoded 5' primer. Each TCR beta cDNA molecule received a unique molecular identifier from a template-switch 5' adaptor carrying 12 random nucleotides. At least 3 million CDR3-containing paired-end reads were obtained from each sample. The Mint cDNA synthesis kit, primed by a TRBC-specific oligonucleotide, was used to synthesize first-strand cDNA from all RNA. All cDNA was treated with uracil-DNA glycosylase and then went through a first 18-cycle PCR with the universal primers M1SS and BC2_uni_R. The paper's data handling went like this. Normalization of each sample was performed by random selection of 1 million high-quality reads, each carrying a distinct molecular identifier. Reads sharing molecular identifiers were discarded rather than binned into consensus sequences. MiTCR, with a Q25 quality threshold and the strictest error-elimination algorithm, was used for CDR3 identification, clonotype clustering and error correction. A nonparametric unseen species model using Euler transformation provided a lower-bound estimate of total TCR beta diversity. TCRdb took the public reads, trimmed them with fastp at Q25, ran MiXCR for clone calling and kept in-frame beta chains. Entries are consolidated by CDR3 protein sequence, retaining the most common genes and DNA. The V and J calls come from TCRdb's annotation, not from the publication. Here the sample has around 800,000 distinct CDR3 sequences; about 26% occur a single time. The ten largest clones capture 3% of the sample.

The donors were roughly 39 Caucasian individuals from Russia, aged roughly 6 to 100 years, who were systemically healthy. Around 9.9 milliliters of peripheral blood were collected from each donor into EDTA-treated Vacutainer tubes. Ficoll-Paque density-gradient centrifugation was used to isolate PBMCs, with at least 7 million obtained per sample. Trizol reagent was used to extract total RNA from the PBMCs, yielding at least 5.5 micrograms per sample. For every donor, flow cytometry on a PBMC aliquot measured the percentage of naive CD45RAhigh/CD27high T cells. These data were also filed under a second study, of T cells of mothers and their children. The second study's authors report: Donors were nine systemically healthy Caucasian individuals: three mothers and their six children. cDNA synthesis used all of the extracted RNA, with 1.5 ug of RNA in each 15 ul reaction. In the second PCR, the M1S primer introduced both the sample barcodes and 2-4 random nucleotides. More than 8.5 million TCR beta CDR3 reads were obtained from each mother, and about 3 million reads were obtained from each child. TCR recombination output is similarly shaped by thymic selection in related and unrelated pairs, with a minor effect exerted by inherited differences. Normalized repertoire overlap in related mother-child pairs was always slightly higher than in unrelated mother-child pairs, but the difference was never significant. No persistent microchimeric T cell clones were detected, at a sensitivity of 80 to 100 clones per million clonotypes. The study used deep NGS to compare TCR beta repertoires of mothers and children, seeking features distinguishing related mother-child pairs from unrelated individuals. On average, the children were roughly 10 +/- 4 years old, while the mothers were approximately 40 +/- 4 years old. Libraries were sequenced on Illumina HiSeq 2000 with 100+100 nt paired-end reads after adapter ligation with NEBNext reagents. To avoid cross-contamination, the mother libraries and the child libraries were prepared a month apart and sequenced in separate runs. Between roughly 450,000 and 2,000,000 distinct TCR beta clonotypes were identified per donor. Naive TCR beta clonotypes were estimated from low-frequency clonotypes matched to each donor's FACS-determined naive share, without sorting.

The sequence was obtained from a boy between 10 and 17 years old in good health. The chain is made from TRBV13 and TRBJ2-7; confidence is insufficient to name the D gene. The sequencing input was blood. The encoded CDR3 is CASSRSPGEQYF. The nucleotide sequence reads as follows: TGTGCCAGCAGCCGGAGCCCCGGGGAGCAGTACTTC.